One sample yielded the 12 T cell receptor beta chains listed below, sequenced in a study of blood T cell repertoires in COVID-19. The table came from immunoSEQ multiplex PCR; TCRdb's copy has only in-frame clones and leaves some out. The table lists some 390,000 clones, around 89% of them singletons. Sequencing was performed on PBMCs or T cells enriched from blood (not recorded which). The receptors come from a man aged 25-45 years who had recovered from COVID-19.

The rearrangement joins TRBV29-1 to TRBJ1-2, with D perhaps TRBD1 (6 bases). The length of the CDR3 is 15 residues. V lost 7 bases and J lost 2, with 20 bases in between. Germline CDR1 and CDR2: SQVTM and ANQGSEA. The CDR3: CSARRDTLGNYGYTF. For the CDR3, the DNA is TGCAGCGCCCGCCGGGACACCTTAGGGAACTATGGCTACACCTTC.

The chain recombines TRBV11-2 with TRBJ1-2; D ambiguous. From germline, CDR1 is SGHAT and CDR2 FQNNGV. The ends were cut back, 5 bases at V and 0 bases at J, with 13 bases in the middle. This CDR3 region has 15 residues. CDR3 nucleotide sequence: TGTGCCAGCAGCCCCTCGGGGAACACTAACTATGGCTACACCTTC. It encodes CASSPSGNTNYGYTF.

This clone showed up just once. The chain has TRBV29-1 and TRBJ1-1; 7 bases fit TRBD1. The CDR3 runs to 15 residues. Germline CDR1 reads SQVTM; CDR2 reads ANQGSEA. The V and J ends lost 4 bases and 1 base, in that order; junction bases with no gene match: 9. The CDR3 sequence: CSVGGPGQTNTEAFF. The CDR3 DNA sequence: TGCAGCGTTGGGGGACCGGGACAGACGAACACTGAAGCTTTCTTT. The variable domain in full, with the rest retrieved from reference TRBV29-1 and TRBJ1-1, is SAVISQKPSRDICQRGTSLTIQCQVDSQVTMMFWYRQQPGQSLTLIATANQGSEATYESGFVIDKFPISRPNLTFSTLTVSNMSPEDSSIYLCSVGGPGQTNTEAFFGQGTRLTVV.

The chain links TRBV20-1 to TRBJ2-7; D is unclear. The CDR3 spans 11 residues. V was cut by 1 base and J by 8 bases, with 9 bases left in between. Germline V gene data show CDR1 as DFQATT and CDR2 as SNEGSKA (reference sequence). The CDR3 sequence is CSARVFSKQYF. Here the CDR3 DNA reads TGCAGTGCTAGAGTTTTTTCCAAGCAGTACTTC.

The V call is TRBV5-1, the J call TRBJ1-5; D uncertain. The CDR3 covers 14 residues. Germline V gene sequence: CDR1 SGHRS, CDR2 YFSETQ. The V end lost 0 bases, the J end lost 4 bases, and 8 bases lay between the germline ends. CDR3 protein: CASSLGGRNQPQHF. CDR3 sequence (DNA): TGCGCCAGCAGCTTGGGAGGGCGAAATCAGCCCCAGCATTTT.

The chain is built from TRBV12-3 or TRBV12-4 and TRBJ1-2; D might be TRBD1 (5 bases). Trimming pared 8 bases from V and 3 bases from J, leaving 10 bases between. The CDR3 spans 12 residues. CDR3 amino acids: CASQRGDYGYTF. The CDR3 coding sequence is TGTGCCAGCCAAAGGGGCGACTATGGCTACACCTTC.

The J gene is TRBJ1-2, the V gene TRBV29-1; D gene unclear. Germline V lookup: CDR1 SQVTM, CDR2 ANQGSEA. V gave up 4 bases and J gave up 4 bases, with 19 bases separating them. The CDR3 sequence is 15 residues long. The CDR3: CSVARDSPPLYGYTF. The CDR3 DNA reads TGCAGCGTTGCGAGGGATTCCCCTCCCCTCTATGGCTACACCTTC.

This clone was recorded only once. V gene TRBV7-8 combines with J gene TRBJ2-1, with D tentatively TRBD2 (5 bases). Trimming pared 2 bases from V and 3 bases from J, leaving 20 bases between. CDR1 SGHVS and CDR2 FQNEAQ come from the germline V gene. The CDR3 loop spans 18 amino acids. The CDR3 nucleotides read TGTGCCAGCAGCTTACACCCCCCGGGGAGAACACTCTACAATGAGCAGTTCTTC. Protein: CASSLHPPGRTLYNEQFF. The full variable domain, rest sourced from reference TRBV7-8 and TRBJ2-1, is GAGVSQSPRYKVAKRGQDVALRCDPISGHVSLFWYQQALGQGPEFLTYFQNEAQLDKSGLPSDRFFAERPEGSVSTLKIQRTQQEDSAVYLCASSLHPPGRTLYNEQFFGPGTRLTVL.

V is TRBV5-1 and J is TRBJ2-3; 14 positions agree with TRBD2. J lost 4 bases, V lost 4 bases, and 8 bases had no gene match. This CDR3 has 17 residues. Germline V lookup: CDR1 SGHRS, CDR2 YFSETQ. CDR3 sequence (DNA): TGCGCCAGCAGCCTGGGGACTAGCGGGAGTTATGCAGATACGCAGTATTTT. Its translation: CASSLGTSGSYADTQYF. The variable domain in full, with the rest retrieved from reference TRBV5-1 and TRBJ2-3, is KAGVTQTPRYLIKTRGQQVTLSCSPISGHRSVSWYQQTPGQGLQFLFEYFSETQRNKGNFPGRFSGRQFSNSRSEMNVSTLELGDSALYLCASSLGTSGSYADTQYFGPGTRLTVL.

The chain uses TRBV30 and TRBJ1-6, with 7 bases identical to TRBD1. V lost 4 bases to trimming and J lost 6 bases; unmatched junction nucleotides: 6. CDR3 length: 14 residues. Per germline, CDR1 GTSNPN and CDR2 SVGIG (reference sequence). Here the CDR3 DNA reads TGTGCCTGGAACCCTGGGACAGCTAATTCACCCCTCCACTTT. The encoded protein is CAWNPGTANSPLHF. Full variable domain (missing parts from reference TRBV30 and TRBJ1-6): SQTIHQWPATLVQPVGSPLSLECTVEGTSNPNLYWYRQAAGRGLQLLFYSVGIGQISSEVPQNLSASRPQDRQFILSSKKLLLSDSGFYLCAWNPGTANSPLHFGNGTRLTVT.

J is TRBJ2-7 and V is TRBV5-1, with TRBD1 matching 10 bases. Per the germline V gene, CDR1 is SGHRS and CDR2 is YFSETQ. V was pared by 4 bases and J by 7 bases, with 8 bases of the junction left unmatched. The CDR3 consists of 14 residues. CDR3 bases: TGCGCCAGCAGCGCCCAACCGGGACAGGGGGAGCAGTACTTC. This codes for CASSAQPGQGEQYF.

The chain is built from TRBV12-5 and TRBJ2-7; weak D call: TRBD1 (5 bases). V was cut by 0 bases and J by 0 bases, with 12 bases left in between. Germline CDR1 and CDR2: LGHNT and FRNRAP. This CDR3 has 16 amino acids. CDR3 protein: CASGLVIGVGSYEQYF. As DNA, the CDR3 is TGTGCTAGTGGTTTGGTGATAGGGGTGGGCTCCTACGAGCAGTACTTC.